The 8 T cell receptor beta chains in this list originate from one sample, sequenced in a study of T cell responses to AZD1222 COVID-19 vaccine. Method: immunoSEQ multiplex PCR; TCRdb's copy keeps in-frame clones and lacks some. The sample shows about 39,000 clones, roughly 88% of them seen only once. Sample: peripheral blood, taken 28 days after the second dose of the MenACWY control vaccine. These receptors were taken from an adult who received the MenACWY meningococcal vaccine as a control.

The chain recombines TRBV6-1 with TRBJ2-4; D is undetermined. This CDR3 contains 11 residues. The V end lost 3 bases, the J end lost 15 bases, and 12 bases lay between the germline ends. Germline CDR1 is MNHNS and CDR2 is SASEGT. CDR3 sequence (DNA): TGTGCCAGCAGTGACGGAAGGGTTAGGTACTTC. Encoded protein: CASSDGRVRYF.

The CDR3 DNA reads as TGTGCCAGCAGCGAGGGGGACAGGGTGACCGGGGAGCTGTTTTTT. Amino acids: CASSEGDRVTGELFF. The chain employs TRBV9 and TRBJ2-2, with 9 bases that match TRBD1. Germline loops: CDR1 SGDLS, CDR2 YYNGEE. This CDR3 region has 15 residues. V gave up 3 bases and J gave up 5 bases; unmatched junction bases: 5.

This clone was seen only once. The chain employs TRBV27 and TRBJ2-4; D not certain. Looked up from germline, CDR1 is MNHEY and CDR2 is SMNVEV (reference sequence). The CDR3 runs 13 residues. Deletions cut 7 bases from V and 7 bases from J, with 14 bases between. Here the CDR3 DNA reads TGTGCCAGCACGGACGGATCACAGAACATTCAGTACTTC. Encoded protein: CASTDGSQNIQYF.

The V call is TRBV5-6, the J call TRBJ2-7; 9 bases are shared with TRBD1. The germline V gene has CDR1 SGHDT and CDR2 YYEEEE. Trimming took 5 bases from V and 6 from J; bases not matched to a gene: 9. The CDR3 is 14 residues long. The CDR3 reads CASSPGTGYGEQYF. The CDR3 DNA is TGTGCCAGCAGTCCCGGGACAGGGTATGGCGAGCAGTACTTC.

V gene TRBV19 combines with J gene TRBJ2-2; D is possibly TRBD2 (5 bases). The length of the CDR3 is 13 residues. Trimming left V 8 bases short and J 1 base short, with 8 bases between. Germline V lookup: CDR1 LNHDA, CDR2 SQIVND (reference sequence). The CDR3 DNA reads as TGTGCCAGTGGGGAGTGGAACACCGGGGAGCTGTTTTTT. It is translated as CASGEWNTGELFF. Complete variable domain (other parts from reference TRBV19 and TRBJ2-2): DGGITQSPKYLFRKEGQNVTLSCEQNLNHDAMYWYRQDPGQGLRLIYYSQIVNDFQKGDIAEGYSVSREKKESFPLTVTSAQKNPTAFYLCASGEWNTGELFFGEGSRLTVL.

The chain combines TRBV6-4 with TRBJ2-7; D is unclear. This CDR3 comprises 15 residues. Trimming pared 8 bases from V and 2 bases from J, leaving 19 bases between. CDR1 and CDR2 from the germline V gene are MRHNA and SNTAGT. The CDR3 DNA sequence: TGTGCCAGCCGTATCGCAAGGCGGAGCCCCTACGAGCAGTACTTC. Amino acid sequence: CASRIARRSPYEQYF.

The chain links TRBV28 to TRBJ2-1; 8 bases fit TRBD2. This CDR3 is 14 amino acids long. From germline, CDR1 is MDHEN and CDR2 SYDVKM. The junction had 8 bases not matched to a gene; V was cut back by 5 bases and J by 8 bases. The CDR3 is CASSTGTSFYEQFF. The CDR3, as DNA: TGTGCCAGCAGTACCGGGACTAGTTTTTATGAGCAGTTCTTC.

The V call is TRBV2, the J call TRBJ1-1; a weak D match, TRBD1 (5 bases). The V gene lost 2 bases and the J gene lost 5 bases, with 15 bases spanning the gap. The germline V gene encodes CDR1 SNHLY and CDR2 FYNNEI. This CDR3 is 15 amino acids long. This CDR3 reads CASSESMAGGTEAFF. The CDR3 DNA reads TGTGCCAGCAGTGAAAGCATGGCGGGGGGGACTGAAGCTTTCTTT.